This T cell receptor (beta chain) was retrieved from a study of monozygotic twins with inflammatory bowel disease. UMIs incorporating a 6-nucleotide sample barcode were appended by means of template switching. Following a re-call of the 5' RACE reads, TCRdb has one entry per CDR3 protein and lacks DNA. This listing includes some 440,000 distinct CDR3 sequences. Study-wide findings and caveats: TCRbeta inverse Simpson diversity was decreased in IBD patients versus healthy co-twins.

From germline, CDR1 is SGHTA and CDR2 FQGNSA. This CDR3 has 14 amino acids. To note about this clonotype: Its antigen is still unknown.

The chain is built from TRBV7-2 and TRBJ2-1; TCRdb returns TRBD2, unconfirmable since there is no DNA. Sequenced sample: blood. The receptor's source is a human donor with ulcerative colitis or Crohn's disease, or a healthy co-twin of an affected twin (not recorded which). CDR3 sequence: CASSSTFSGSEQFF.